Listed below are T cell receptor beta chains from one sample, sequenced in a study of T cell changes during pregnancy in multiple sclerosis. Data came from immunoSEQ multiplex PCR; TCRdb stores just in-frame clones and leaves some out. The sample consists of around 80,000 clones, roughly 92% of them appearing once. The sample consisted of peripheral blood, taken before pregnancy. These receptor sequences come from a female donor with multiple sclerosis, enrolled in a pregnancy study. The CDR3 runs from the conserved cysteine through the conserved F or W. A D gene is named only where the DNA matches it firmly. The size of a clone is reported for some rows only, either as once, few or many, or as a class for expanded clones.

j_call | v_call | clone_size | d_call | cdr3_aa | cdr3_nt
TRBJ2-7 | TRBV5-6 | - | TRBD1 | CASSRTRDSLYEQYF | TGTGCCAGCAGCAGAACCCGGGACAGCCTCTACGAGCAGTACTTC
TRBJ2-7 | TRBV7-2 | - | - | CASSLPGRSSLEQYF | TGTGCCAGCAGCTTACCCGGGAGAAGCAGTCTCGAGCAGTACTTC
TRBJ1-2 | TRBV19 | - | - | CARPDPPGCLYGYTF | TGTGCCCGGCCCGATCCTCCGGGGTGTCTCTATGGCTACACCTTC
TRBJ2-7 | TRBV6-1 | - | - | CASSEGLVRVNEQYF | TGTGCCAGCAGTGAAGGACTAGTAAGAGTCAACGAGCAGTACTTC
TRBJ2-7 | TRBV9 | - | TRBD2 | CASSVGGISYEQYF | TGTGCCAGCAGCGTGGGGGGGATCTCCTACGAGCAGTACTTC
TRBJ2-3 | TRBV7-2 | - | TRBD2 | CASSLFPLAGVVDTQYF | TGTGCCAGCAGCCTCTTCCCTCTAGCGGGAGTAGTAGATACGCAGTATTTT
TRBJ1-2 | TRBV6-6 | - | - | CASSDTGNYGYTF | TGTGCCAGCAGTGACACAGGGAACTATGGCTACACCTTC
TRBJ2-1 | TRBV5-8 | - | - | CASSFYNEQFF | TGTGCCAGCTCCTTCTACAATGAGCAGTTCTTC
TRBJ2-2 | TRBV5-1 | - | - | CASSLVAGNTGELFF | TGCGCCAGCAGCCTGGTCGCGGGAAACACCGGGGAGCTGTTTTTT
TRBJ2-1 | TRBV5-1 | - | TRBD2 | CASRSLTGTSGRSSYNEQFF | TGCGCCAGCAGATCCTTAACCGGGACTAGCGGGAGGAGCTCCTACAATGAGCAGTTCTTC
TRBJ1-1 | TRBV28 | - | - | CASSLGLEAFF | TGTGCCAGCAGTTTAGGGCTTGAAGCTTTCTTT
TRBJ2-5 | TRBV19 | - | TRBD2 | CASSPGLAGVQETQYF | TGTGCCAGTAGTCCCGGACTAGCGGGAGTCCAAGAGACCCAGTACTTC
TRBJ2-2 | TRBV4-2 | - | TRBD1 | CASSQGQGDTGELFF | TGTGCCAGCAGCCAAGGACAGGGGGACACCGGGGAGCTGTTTTTT
TRBJ2-5 | TRBV28 | once | - | CASSLSAALTGNRVQETQYF | TGTGCCAGCAGTTTATCGGCGGCCCTCACAGGGAATCGGGTCCAAGAGACCCAGTACTTC
TRBJ2-5 | TRBV7-2 | - | TRBD2 | CASSLLWAGDGTQYF | TGTGCCAGCAGCTTGCTCTGGGCGGGAGATGGGACCCAGTACTTC
TRBJ2-1 | TRBV11-3 | - | - | CASSLGLDSSNEQFF | TGTGCCAGCAGCTTAGGACTAGATAGCTCCAATGAGCAGTTCTTC
TRBJ1-5 | TRBV28 | - | - | CASTLGNQPQHF | TGTGCCAGCACCCTCGGTAATCAGCCCCAGCATTTT
TRBJ1-5 | TRBV30 | - | - | CAWSVLGQGQPQHF | TGTGCCTGGAGTGTTTTGGGGCAAGGTCAGCCCCAGCATTTT
TRBJ2-7 | TRBV4-3 | - | TRBD2 | CASSQELANSYEQYF | TGCGCCAGCAGCCAAGAACTAGCGAACTCCTACGAGCAGTACTTC
TRBJ1-3 | TRBV28 | - | - | CASIPGFPGNTIYF | TGTGCCAGCATTCCAGGGTTCCCTGGAAACACCATATATTTT
TRBJ2-5 | TRBV2 | - | - | CASSLGTSRAEETQYF | TGTGCCAGCAGCCTCGGGACTTCCCGGGCGGAGGAGACCCAGTACTTC
TRBJ2-5 | TRBV30 | - | TRBD2 | CACWTSGRGETQYF | TGTGCCTGTTGGACTAGCGGGAGGGGAGAGACCCAGTACTTC
TRBJ1-4 | TRBV30 | - | - | CAWRSYLREKLFF | TGTGCCTGGAGGAGTTACCTTAGAGAAAAACTGTTTTTT
TRBJ2-7 | TRBV7-2 | - | TRBD2 | CASSFSSGSYEQYF | TGTGCCAGCAGCTTTTCTAGCGGGAGTTACGAGCAGTACTTC
TRBJ1-1 | TRBV5-8 | - | - | CASSPTTRLTEAFF | TGTGCCAGCAGCCCCACCACTCGACTAACTGAAGCTTTCTTT
TRBJ2-7 | TRBV4-1 | - | - | CASSQDFNEGYEQYF | TGCGCCAGCAGCCAAGATTTCAATGAGGGCTACGAGCAGTACTTC
TRBJ2-1 | TRBV2 | - | - | CASSETGFDEQFF | TGTGCCAGCAGTGAAACGGGTTTCGATGAGCAGTTCTTC
TRBJ1-1 | TRBV10-3 | - | - | CAILSGLTYEAFF | TGTGCCATTCTATCAGGGCTGACTTATGAAGCTTTCTTT
TRBJ2-1 | TRBV2 | - | TRBD2 | CASSRDYSSYNEQFF | TGTGCCAGCAGCCGGGACTACAGCTCCTACAATGAGCAGTTCTTC
TRBJ2-7 | TRBV5-5 | - | TRBD2 | CASSRRTSGRDNEQYF | TGTGCCAGCAGCAGACGGACTAGCGGGAGAGATAACGAGCAGTACTTC
TRBJ2-3 | TRBV11-2 | once | TRBD1 | CASSLGDSSTDTQYF | TGTGCCAGCAGCCTGGGGGACAGCAGCACAGATACGCAGTATTTT
TRBJ2-3 | TRBV29-1 | - | TRBD1 | CSFSRDRGTSTDTQYF | TGCAGCTTCTCCCGGGACAGGGGCACTAGCACAGATACGCAGTATTTT
TRBJ2-5 | TRBV11-2 | - | TRBD2 | CASSLTSGRWKTQYF | TGTGCCAGCAGCTTGACTAGCGGGAGGTGGAAGACCCAGTACTTC
TRBJ1-1 | TRBV27 | - | TRBD1 | CASKSWTGQGDTEAFF | TGTGCCAGCAAGTCCTGGACAGGGCAGGGGGACACTGAAGCTTTCTTT
TRBJ1-6 | TRBV27 | - | TRBD1 | CASSLSRGGGSPLHF | TGTGCCAGCAGTTTATCTAGAGGGGGCGGGTCCCCCCTCCACTTT
TRBJ1-2 | TRBV11-3 | - | - | CASSFEGDFGYTF | TGTGCCAGCAGCTTCGAGGGGGATTTTGGCTACACCTTC
TRBJ1-3 | TRBV28 | - | TRBD1 | CASRLRTGPISGNTIYF | TGTGCCAGCAGACTTCGGACAGGGCCGATCTCTGGAAACACCATATATTTT
TRBJ2-7 | TRBV19 | - | TRBD1 | CASSRQGEGYEQYF | TGTGCCAGTAGTAGACAGGGAGAGGGCTACGAGCAGTACTTC
TRBJ2-2 | TRBV9 | - | TRBD1 | CASSVQQGAQIGELFF | TGTGCCAGCAGCGTACAGCAGGGGGCGCAAATCGGGGAGCTGTTTTTT